A selection of T cell receptor beta chains follows, all from one sample in a study of early T cells in non-severe SARS-CoV-2 infection. TCRdb processed the 5' RACE reads anew with MiXCR; each CDR3 protein has one entry. The repertoire holds roughly 45,000 distinct CDR3 sequences, with around 6.5% as singletons. The sequences come from whole blood, collected at baseline. The receptors derive from an adult who was a healthcare worker with PCR-confirmed SARS-CoV-2 infection or an uninfected control (not recorded which). The CDR3 runs from the conserved cysteine through the conserved F or W. Each record gives: clone size, V gene, D gene, J gene, CDR3 protein, CDR3 DNA. A D gene is named only where the DNA matches it firmly. Some rows mark clone size as missing; the rest say once, few, many or name a class of expanded clone.

.	TRBV7-9	.	TRBJ1-2	CASSLAHGNGYTF	TGTGCCAGCAGCTTAGCACACGGGAATGGCTACACCTTC
.	TRBV18	.	TRBJ2-3	CASSPSEGDTQYF	TGTGCCAGCTCCCCGTCGGAAGGGGATACGCAGTATTTT
many	TRBV7-2	TRBD1	TRBJ1-4	CASSFGQATNEKLFF	TGTGCCAGCAGCTTTGGACAGGCAACTAATGAAAAACTGTTTTTT
many	TRBV29-1	TRBD1	TRBJ1-4	CSVAGTGGYEKLFF	TGCAGCGTCGCCGGGACAGGGGGTTATGAAAAACTGTTTTTT
many	TRBV12-3/TRBV12-4	TRBD1	TRBJ1-5	CASSQTGSGNQPQHF	TGTGCCAGCAGTCAGACAGGGAGCGGCAATCAGCCCCAGCATTTT
.	TRBV19	.	TRBJ2-3	CASSKGGRSTDTQYF	TGTGCCAGTAGTAAGGGGGGACGAAGCACAGATACGCAGTATTTT
many	TRBV5-6	TRBD1	TRBJ2-7	CASSRDRTYYEQYF	TGTGCCAGCAGCCGGGACAGAACCTACTACGAGCAGTACTTC
.	TRBV29-1	.	TRBJ1-3	CSGSGGNTIYF	TGCAGCGGCAGCGGTGGAAACACCATATATTTT
few	TRBV30	.	TRBJ2-7	CAWSKRDEQYF	TGTGCCTGGAGTAAGCGGGACGAGCAGTACTTC
few	TRBV12-3/TRBV12-4	TRBD1	TRBJ1-1	CASRTGTANTEAFF	TGTGCCAGCAGGACCGGGACAGCGAACACTGAAGCTTTCTTT
few	TRBV27	TRBD2	TRBJ2-1	CASSLSPSGYNEQFF	TGTGCCAGCAGTTTATCACCTAGCGGCTACAATGAGCAGTTCTTC
many	TRBV27	TRBD2	TRBJ2-1	CASSLLTSGRVNEQFF	TGTGCCAGCAGTTTATTGACTAGCGGGAGGGTTAATGAGCAGTTCTTC
.	TRBV20-1	.	TRBJ1-1	CSARDPPGGNTEAFF	TGCAGTGCTAGAGATCCCCCAGGAGGGAACACTGAAGCTTTCTTT
many	TRBV12-3/TRBV12-4	.	TRBJ2-3	CASSFGGVGADTQYF	TGTGCCAGCAGTTTCGGGGGAGTGGGGGCGGATACGCAGTATTTT
few	TRBV6-5	TRBD2	TRBJ2-5	CASGPVGGETQYF	TGTGCCAGCGGGCCGGTCGGGGGGGAGACCCAGTACTTC
few	TRBV12-3/TRBV12-4	TRBD2	TRBJ2-2	CASKPGTSRIGELFF	TGTGCCAGCAAGCCCGGGACTAGTAGGATCGGGGAGCTGTTTTTT
few	TRBV6-5	.	TRBJ2-1	CASSYDSENEQFF	TGTGCCAGCAGTTACGACTCAGAAAATGAGCAGTTCTTC
few	TRBV6-6	TRBD2	TRBJ2-7	CASSSPGTRVVDEQYF	TGTGCCAGCAGTTCACCCGGGACTAGAGTTGTGGACGAGCAGTACTTC
.	TRBV4-2	.	TRBJ1-3	CASSQDRANTIYF	TGTGCCAGCAGCCAAGATCGGGCAAACACCATATATTTT
many	TRBV9	.	TRBJ1-1	CASSVGRNTEAFF	TGTGCCAGCAGCGTAGGCAGGAACACTGAAGCTTTCTTT
.	TRBV20-1	TRBD1	TRBJ2-7	CSARPGQGLKEQYF	TGCAGTGCTAGACCTGGACAGGGGTTAAAAGAGCAGTACTTC
many	TRBV5-4	TRBD2	TRBJ2-3	CASSYGMALAVSTDTQYF	TGTGCCAGCAGCTACGGGATGGCCCTAGCGGTTAGCACAGATACGCAGTATTTT
many	TRBV11-2	.	TRBJ1-4	CASSPMGARGEKLFF	TGTGCCAGCAGCCCGATGGGGGCCAGGGGAGAAAAACTGTTTTTT
.	TRBV5-1	TRBD2	TRBJ2-3	CASSLLAGDQDTQYF	TGCGCCAGCAGCTTGTTAGCGGGAGATCAGGATACGCAGTATTTT
medium-sized	TRBV5-4	TRBD2	TRBJ2-1	CASSWGTSVYNEQFF	TGTGCCAGCAGCTGGGGGACTAGCGTCTACAATGAGCAGTTCTTC
.	TRBV6-5	.	TRBJ1-4	CASRDQGRTNEKLFF	TGTGCCAGCAGAGACCAGGGGAGAACTAATGAAAAACTGTTTTTT
few	TRBV6-6	.	TRBJ2-2	CASIRGTTGELFF	TGTGCCAGCATTCGAGGGACCACCGGGGAGCTGTTTTTT
few	TRBV14	.	TRBJ2-2	CASSQDITGSNTGELFF	TGTGCCAGCAGCCAAGATATAACAGGCTCTAACACCGGGGAGCTGTTTTTT
many	TRBV7-2	TRBD1	TRBJ2-4	CASSTYAPGQRNIQYF	TGTGCCAGCAGCACCTACGCTCCGGGACAGAGAAACATTCAGTACTTC
few	TRBV7-8	TRBD2	TRBJ2-1	CASSPRRPGTSGNNEQFF	TGTGCCAGCAGCCCCCGACGGCCCGGGACTAGCGGAAACAATGAGCAGTTCTTC
.	TRBV5-1	.	TRBJ2-7	CASSLVSDEQYF	TGCGCCAGCAGCTTGGTTTCGGACGAGCAGTACTTC
.	TRBV3-1	.	TRBJ2-3	CASSQDATGTDTQYF	TGTGCCAGCAGCCAAGACGCGACAGGTACAGATACGCAGTATTTT
many	TRBV7-6	.	TRBJ2-5	CASSLDRGQETQYF	TGTGCCAGCAGCTTAGACCGGGGCCAAGAGACCCAGTACTTC
many	TRBV18	.	TRBJ2-4	CASSPQTEYKNIQYF	TGTGCCAGCTCACCTCAGACAGAATACAAAAACATTCAGTACTTC
few	TRBV6-1	.	TRBJ1-3	CASEGTDGNTIYF	TGTGCCAGCGAGGGGACTGACGGAAACACCATATATTTT
few	TRBV29-1	.	TRBJ2-5	CSVDIGRGKTQYF	TGCAGCGTTGATATTGGCAGGGGAAAGACCCAGTACTTC
.	TRBV5-1	.	TRBJ2-5	CASSLAAPGEQGPGETQYF	TGCGCCAGCAGCTTGGCCGCCCCGGGGGAGCAGGGACCGGGGGAGACCCAGTACTTC
many	TRBV27	.	TRBJ1-3	CASSITGTAPENTIYF	TGTGCCAGCAGTATAACCGGGACTGCCCCTGAAAACACCATATATTTT
many	TRBV7-9	TRBD2	TRBJ2-1	CASSFWGGLAAYNEQFF	TGTGCCAGCAGCTTTTGGGGAGGACTAGCGGCCTACAATGAGCAGTTCTTC
few	TRBV9	TRBD2	TRBJ2-7	CASSFGLADSYEQYF	TGTGCCAGCAGCTTCGGACTAGCGGATTCCTACGAGCAGTACTTC
many	TRBV12-3/TRBV12-4	TRBD2	TRBJ2-2	CASRSSGSTGELFF	TGTGCCAGCAGGTCTAGCGGGAGTACCGGGGAGCTGTTTTTT
.	TRBV12-3/TRBV12-4	TRBD2	TRBJ2-7	CASSITSGSRYEQYF	TGTGCCAGCAGTATCACTAGCGGGAGTCGGTACGAGCAGTACTTC
few	TRBV20-1	.	TRBJ2-7	CSASDSSYEQYF	TGCAGTGCTAGCGACAGCTCCTACGAGCAGTACTTC
few	TRBV6-6	TRBD2	TRBJ2-1	CASSPTSGSYNEQFF	TGTGCCAGCAGTCCGACTAGCGGGAGCTACAATGAGCAGTTCTTC